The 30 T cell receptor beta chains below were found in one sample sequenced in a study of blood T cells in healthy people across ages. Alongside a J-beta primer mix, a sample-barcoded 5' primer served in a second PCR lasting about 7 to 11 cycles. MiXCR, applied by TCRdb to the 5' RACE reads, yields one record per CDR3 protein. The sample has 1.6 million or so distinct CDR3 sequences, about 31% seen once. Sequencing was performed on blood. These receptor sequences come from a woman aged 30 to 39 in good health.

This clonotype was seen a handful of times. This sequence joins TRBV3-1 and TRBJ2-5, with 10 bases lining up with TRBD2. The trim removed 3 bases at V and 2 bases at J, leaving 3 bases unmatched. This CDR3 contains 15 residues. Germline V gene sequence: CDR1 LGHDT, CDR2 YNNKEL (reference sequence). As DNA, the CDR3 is TGTGCCAGCAGCCATCTAGCGGGAGTACAAGAGACCCAGTACTTC. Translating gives CASSHLAGVQETQYF.

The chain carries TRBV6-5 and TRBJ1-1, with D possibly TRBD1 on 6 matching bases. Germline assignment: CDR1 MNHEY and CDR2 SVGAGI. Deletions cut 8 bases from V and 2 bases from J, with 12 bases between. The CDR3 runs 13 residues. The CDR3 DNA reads TGTGCCAGCGCGACAGGCATAAACACTGAAGCTTTCTTT. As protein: CASATGINTEAFF.

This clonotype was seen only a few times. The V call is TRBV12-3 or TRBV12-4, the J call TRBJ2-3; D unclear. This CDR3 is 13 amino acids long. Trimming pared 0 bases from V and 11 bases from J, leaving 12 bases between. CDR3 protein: CASSLARVTRQYF. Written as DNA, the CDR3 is TGTGCCAGCAGTTTAGCTCGAGTTACCAGGCAGTATTTT.

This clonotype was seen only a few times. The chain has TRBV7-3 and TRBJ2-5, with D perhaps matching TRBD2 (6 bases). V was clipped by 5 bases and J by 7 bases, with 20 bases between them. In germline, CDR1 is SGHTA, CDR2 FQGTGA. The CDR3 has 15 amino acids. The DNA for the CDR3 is TGTGCCAGCAGCGCCGTATCCGGGGGTGTACGGACCCAGTACTTC. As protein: CASSAVSGGVRTQYF.

The CDR3 coding sequence is TGCAGCCCCAGGCGGGGGGCTTCCTACGAGCAGTACTTC. Translated: CSPRRGASYEQYF. V is TRBV20-1 and J is TRBJ2-7, with 8 nucleotides matching TRBD2. Germline lookup yields CDR1 DFQATT and CDR2 SNEGSKA (reference sequence). This CDR3 comprises 13 residues.

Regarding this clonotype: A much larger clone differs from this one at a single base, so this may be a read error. The CDR3 region is CASRFVAGSSYEQYF. The CDR3 DNA sequence: TGTGCCAGCAGATTCGTAGCGGGGAGCTCCTACGAGCAGTACTTC. The chain has TRBV6-2 or TRBV6-3 and TRBJ2-7; 8 nucleotides line up with TRBD2. V trimming: 6 bases; J trimming: 0 bases; junction bases outside the gene matches: 7. CDR3 length equals 15 residues. Germline CDR1 reads MNHEY; CDR2 reads SVGEGT.

The CDR3 coding sequence is TGTGCCAGCAGCTTGGGTTCCGTCGCAACAGATACGCAGTATTTT. Its protein is CASSLGSVATDTQYF. J is TRBJ2-3 and V is TRBV7-9; D not certain. V lost 3 bases, J lost 3 bases, and 13 bases lay in between. The germline V gene encodes CDR1 SEHNR and CDR2 FQNEAQ (reference sequence). The CDR3 extends over 15 amino acids.

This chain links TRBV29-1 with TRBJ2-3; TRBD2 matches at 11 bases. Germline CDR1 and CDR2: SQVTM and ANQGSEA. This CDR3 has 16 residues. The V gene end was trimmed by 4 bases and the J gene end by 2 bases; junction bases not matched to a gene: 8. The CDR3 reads CSVVPFSGRATDTQYF. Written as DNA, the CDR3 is TGCAGCGTTGTCCCCTTTAGCGGGAGGGCCACAGATACGCAGTATTTT.

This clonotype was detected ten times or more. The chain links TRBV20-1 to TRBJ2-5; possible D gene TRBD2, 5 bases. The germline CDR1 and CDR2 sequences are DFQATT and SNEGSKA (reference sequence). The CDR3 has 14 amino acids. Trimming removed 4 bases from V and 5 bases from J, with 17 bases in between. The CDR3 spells CSANRGRMQETQYF. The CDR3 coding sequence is TGCAGTGCTAATCGCGGGCGAATGCAGGAGACCCAGTACTTC.

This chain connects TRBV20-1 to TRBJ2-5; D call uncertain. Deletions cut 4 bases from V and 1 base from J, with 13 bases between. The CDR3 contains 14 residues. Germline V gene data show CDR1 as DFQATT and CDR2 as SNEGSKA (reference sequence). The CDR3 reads CSAIGRKFQETQYF. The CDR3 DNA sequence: TGCAGTGCTATAGGGCGGAAATTCCAAGAGACCCAGTACTTC.

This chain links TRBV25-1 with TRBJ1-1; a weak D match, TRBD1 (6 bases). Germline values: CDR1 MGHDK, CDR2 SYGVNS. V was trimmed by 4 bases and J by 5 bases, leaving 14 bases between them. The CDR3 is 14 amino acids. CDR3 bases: TGTGCCAGCAGTGTGGGGGGGCAAGGGACTGAAGCTTTCTTT. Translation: CASSVGGQGTEAFF.

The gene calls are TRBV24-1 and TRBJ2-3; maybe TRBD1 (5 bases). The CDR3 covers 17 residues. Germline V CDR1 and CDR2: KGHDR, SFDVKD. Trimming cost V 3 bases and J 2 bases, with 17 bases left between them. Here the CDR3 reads CATSDAVAGSLTDTQYF. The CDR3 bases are TGTGCCACCAGTGATGCCGTGGCAGGGTCTCTCACAGATACGCAGTATTTT.

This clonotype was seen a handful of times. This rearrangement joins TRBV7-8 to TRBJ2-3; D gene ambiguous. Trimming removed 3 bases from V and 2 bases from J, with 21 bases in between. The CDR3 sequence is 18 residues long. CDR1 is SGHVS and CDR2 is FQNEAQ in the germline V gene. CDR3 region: CASSFTLLQDPYTDTQYF. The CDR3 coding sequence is TGTGCCAGCAGCTTCACGTTACTACAAGACCCATACACAGATACGCAGTATTTT.

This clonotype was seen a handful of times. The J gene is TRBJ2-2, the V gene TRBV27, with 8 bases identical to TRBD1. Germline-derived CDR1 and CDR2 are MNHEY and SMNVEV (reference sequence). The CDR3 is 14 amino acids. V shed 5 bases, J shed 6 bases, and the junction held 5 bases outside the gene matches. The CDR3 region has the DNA TGTGCCAGCAGTCCCGTACAGGGGGCCGGGGAGCTGTTTTTT. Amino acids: CASSPVQGAGELFF.

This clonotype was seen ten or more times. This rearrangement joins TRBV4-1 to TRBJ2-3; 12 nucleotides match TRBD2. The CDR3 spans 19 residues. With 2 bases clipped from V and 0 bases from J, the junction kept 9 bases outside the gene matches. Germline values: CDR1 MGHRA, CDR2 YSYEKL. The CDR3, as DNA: TGCGCCAGCAGCCAATCGGGACTAGCGGGCACAACTAGCACAGATACGCAGTATTTT. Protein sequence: CASSQSGLAGTTSTDTQYF.

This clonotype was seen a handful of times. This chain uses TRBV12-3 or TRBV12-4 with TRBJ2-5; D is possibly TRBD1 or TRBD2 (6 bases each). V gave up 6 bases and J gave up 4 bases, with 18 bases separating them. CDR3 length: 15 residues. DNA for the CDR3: TGTGCCAGCAGGGAAGGGGGGAGAAGAGGAGAGACCCAGTACTTC. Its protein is CASREGGRRGETQYF.

The CDR3 DNA sequence: TGTGCCAGCATTAGAGGACAGACCGACTATGGCTACACCTTC. Amino acid sequence: CASIRGQTDYGYTF. This chain links TRBV6-5 with TRBJ1-2; possible D gene TRBD1, 6 bases. Deletions cut 7 bases from V and 3 bases from J, with 15 bases between. Germline values: CDR1 MNHEY, CDR2 SVGAGI. The CDR3 runs to 14 residues.

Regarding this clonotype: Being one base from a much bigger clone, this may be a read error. CDR3: CDSSLSEAGSYEQYF. The CDR3 DNA sequence: TGTGACAGCAGTTTATCAGAGGCAGGGTCCTACGAGCAGTACTTC. The rearrangement links TRBV28 to TRBJ2-7; D is perhaps TRBD1 (5 bases). CDR1 is MDHEN, CDR2 SYDVKM, per germline. There are 15 residues in the CDR3.

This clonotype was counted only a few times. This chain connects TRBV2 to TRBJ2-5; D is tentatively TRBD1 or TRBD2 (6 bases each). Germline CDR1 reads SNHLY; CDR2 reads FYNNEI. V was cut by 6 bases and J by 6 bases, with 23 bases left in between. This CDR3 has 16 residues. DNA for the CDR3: TGTGCCAGCAGCGCCCTTAGGGGGGAGATAATAAAGACCCAGTACTTC. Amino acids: CASSALRGEIIKTQYF.

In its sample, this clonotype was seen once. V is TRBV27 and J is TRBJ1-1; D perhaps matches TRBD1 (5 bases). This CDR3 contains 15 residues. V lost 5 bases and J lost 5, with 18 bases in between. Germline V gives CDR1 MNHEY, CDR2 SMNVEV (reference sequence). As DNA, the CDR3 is TGTGCCAGCAGTGCGCAGGGAAGTTCAAAGACTGAAGCTTTCTTT. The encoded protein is CASSAQGSSKTEAFF.

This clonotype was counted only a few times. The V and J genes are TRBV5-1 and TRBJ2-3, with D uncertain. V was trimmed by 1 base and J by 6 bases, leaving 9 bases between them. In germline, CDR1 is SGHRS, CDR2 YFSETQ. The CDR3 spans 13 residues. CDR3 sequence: CASSLLPLDTQYF. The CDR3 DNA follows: TGCGCCAGCAGCTTGCTACCATTGGATACGCAGTATTTT. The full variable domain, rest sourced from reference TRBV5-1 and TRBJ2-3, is KAGVTQTPRYLIKTRGQQVTLSCSPISGHRSVSWYQQTPGQGLQFLFEYFSETQRNKGNFPGRFSGRQFSNSRSEMNVSTLELGDSALYLCASSLLPLDTQYFGPGTRLTVL.

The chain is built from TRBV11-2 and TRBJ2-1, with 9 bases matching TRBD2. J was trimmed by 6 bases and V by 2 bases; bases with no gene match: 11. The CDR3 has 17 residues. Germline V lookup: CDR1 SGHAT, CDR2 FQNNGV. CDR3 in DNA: TGTGCCAGCAGCTTAAGCTTAGCGGGAGTAACGCGCAATGAGCAGTTCTTC. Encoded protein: CASSLSLAGVTRNEQFF.

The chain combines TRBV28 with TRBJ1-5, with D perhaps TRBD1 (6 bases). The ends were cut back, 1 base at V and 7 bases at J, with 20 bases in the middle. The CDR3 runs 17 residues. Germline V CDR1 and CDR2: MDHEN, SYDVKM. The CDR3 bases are TGTGCCAGCAGTTTATCCGTCGGTCTTCGGGGGGCGCAGCCCCAGCATTTT. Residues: CASSLSVGLRGAQPQHF.

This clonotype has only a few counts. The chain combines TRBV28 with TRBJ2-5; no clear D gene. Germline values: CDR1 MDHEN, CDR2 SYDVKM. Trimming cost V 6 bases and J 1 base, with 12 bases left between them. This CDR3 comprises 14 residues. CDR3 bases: TGTGCCAGCAGAATTGGTAACCTCCAAGAGACCCAGTACTTC. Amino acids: CASRIGNLQETQYF.

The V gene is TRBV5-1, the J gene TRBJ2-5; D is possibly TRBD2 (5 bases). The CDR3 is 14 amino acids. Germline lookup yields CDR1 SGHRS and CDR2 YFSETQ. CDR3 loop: CASGSGRNQETQYF. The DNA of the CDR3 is TGCGCTTCGGGCAGCGGAAGAAACCAAGAGACCCAGTACTTC.

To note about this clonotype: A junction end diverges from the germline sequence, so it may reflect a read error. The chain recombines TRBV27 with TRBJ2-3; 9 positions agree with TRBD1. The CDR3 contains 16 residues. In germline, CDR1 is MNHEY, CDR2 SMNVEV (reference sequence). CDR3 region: CAGSLSGDRVPDTQYF. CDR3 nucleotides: TGTGCCGGCAGTTTATCGGGGGACAGGGTCCCAGATACGCAGTATTTT.

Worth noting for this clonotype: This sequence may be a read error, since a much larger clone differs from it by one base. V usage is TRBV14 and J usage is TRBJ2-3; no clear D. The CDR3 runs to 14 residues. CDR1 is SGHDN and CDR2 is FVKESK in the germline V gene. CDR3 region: CASSQVTSTDMQYF. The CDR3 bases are TGTGCCAGCAGCCAAGTAACCTCCACAGATATGCAGTATTTT.

The CDR3 nucleotides read TGCAGCGTTCGTACAGGGTACAATGAGCAGTTCTTC. Its translation is CSVRTGYNEQFF. The chain is built from TRBV29-1 and TRBJ2-1; the D gene is possibly TRBD1 (6 bases). Germline loops: CDR1 SQVTM, CDR2 ANQGSEA. The CDR3 extends over 12 amino acids. Trimming took 5 bases from V and 4 from J, leaving 9 bases between them.

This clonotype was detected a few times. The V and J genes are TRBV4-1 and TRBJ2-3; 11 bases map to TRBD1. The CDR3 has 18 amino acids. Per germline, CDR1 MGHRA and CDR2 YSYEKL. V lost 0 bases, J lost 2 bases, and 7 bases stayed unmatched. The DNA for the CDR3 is TGCGCCAGCAGCCAAGATACGGGACAGGGGGTGGTCACAGATACGCAGTATTTT. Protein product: CASSQDTGQGVVTDTQYF.

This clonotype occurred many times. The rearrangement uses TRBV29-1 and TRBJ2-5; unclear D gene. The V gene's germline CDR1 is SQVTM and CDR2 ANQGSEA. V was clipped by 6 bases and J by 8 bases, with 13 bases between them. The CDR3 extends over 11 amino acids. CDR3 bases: TGCAGCGTCCTCACAGTTGAAACCCAGTACTTC. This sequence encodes CSVLTVETQYF.